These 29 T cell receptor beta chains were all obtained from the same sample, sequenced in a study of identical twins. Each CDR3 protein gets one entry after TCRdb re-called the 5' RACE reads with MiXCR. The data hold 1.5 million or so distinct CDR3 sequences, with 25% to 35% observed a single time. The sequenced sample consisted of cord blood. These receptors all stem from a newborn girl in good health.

DNA for the CDR3: TGCGCCAGCAGCTCTTGGAGGGGGACGGCCCAAGAGACCCAGTACTTC. It specifies CASSSWRGTAQETQYF. The gene calls are TRBV5-1 and TRBJ2-5; D assignment may be TRBD1 or TRBD2 (6 bases each). The germline CDR1 and CDR2 sequences are SGHRS and YFSETQ. With 3 bases removed from V and 1 base from J, the gap between germline ends came to 16 bases. There are 16 residues in the CDR3.

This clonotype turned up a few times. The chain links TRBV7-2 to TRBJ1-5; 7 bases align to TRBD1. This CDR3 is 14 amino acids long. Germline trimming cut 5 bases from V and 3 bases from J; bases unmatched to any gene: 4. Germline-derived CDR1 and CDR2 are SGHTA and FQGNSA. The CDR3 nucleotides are TGTGCCAGCAGCGTGGACAGGCCCAATCAGCCCCAGCATTTT. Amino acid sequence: CASSVDRPNQPQHF.

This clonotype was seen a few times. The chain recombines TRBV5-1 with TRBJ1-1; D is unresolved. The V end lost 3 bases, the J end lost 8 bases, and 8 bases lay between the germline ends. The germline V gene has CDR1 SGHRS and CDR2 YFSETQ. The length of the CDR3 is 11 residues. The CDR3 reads CASSSSAEAFF. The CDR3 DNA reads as TGCGCCAGCAGCTCCTCGGCAGAAGCTTTCTTT.

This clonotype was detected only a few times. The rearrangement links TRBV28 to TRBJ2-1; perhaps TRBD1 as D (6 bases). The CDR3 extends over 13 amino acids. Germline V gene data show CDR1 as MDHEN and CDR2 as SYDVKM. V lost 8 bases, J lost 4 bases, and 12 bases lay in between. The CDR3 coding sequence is TGTGCCAGCGGAGAAACAGGGTACAATGAGCAGTTCTTC. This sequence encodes CASGETGYNEQFF.

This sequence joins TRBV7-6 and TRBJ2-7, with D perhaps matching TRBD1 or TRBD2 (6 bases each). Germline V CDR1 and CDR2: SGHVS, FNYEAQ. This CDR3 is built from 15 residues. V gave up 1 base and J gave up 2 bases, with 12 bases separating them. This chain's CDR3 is CASSLGGARTYEQYF. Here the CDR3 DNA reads TGTGCCAGCAGCTTAGGGGGGGCCCGTACCTACGAGCAGTACTTC.

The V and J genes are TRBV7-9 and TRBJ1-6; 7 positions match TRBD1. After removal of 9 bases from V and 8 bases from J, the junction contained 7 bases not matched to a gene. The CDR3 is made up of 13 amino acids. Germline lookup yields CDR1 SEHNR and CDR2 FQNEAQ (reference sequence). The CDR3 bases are TGTGCCAGTTCGACAGGGAGGGATTCACCCCTCCACTTT. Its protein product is CASSTGRDSPLHF.

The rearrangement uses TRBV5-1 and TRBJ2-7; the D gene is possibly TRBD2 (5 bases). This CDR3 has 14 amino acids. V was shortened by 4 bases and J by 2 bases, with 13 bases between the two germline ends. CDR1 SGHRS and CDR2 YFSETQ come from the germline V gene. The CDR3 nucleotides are TGCGCCAGCAGCCTCTTCGGGGTCCCCTACGAGCAGTACTTC. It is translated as CASSLFGVPYEQYF.

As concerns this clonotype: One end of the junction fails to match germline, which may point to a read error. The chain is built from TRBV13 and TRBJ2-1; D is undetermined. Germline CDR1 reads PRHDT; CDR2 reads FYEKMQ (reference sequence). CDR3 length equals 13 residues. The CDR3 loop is CASSFVPNNEQCF. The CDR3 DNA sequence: TGTGCCAGCAGCTTCGTACCGAACAATGAGCAGTGCTTC.

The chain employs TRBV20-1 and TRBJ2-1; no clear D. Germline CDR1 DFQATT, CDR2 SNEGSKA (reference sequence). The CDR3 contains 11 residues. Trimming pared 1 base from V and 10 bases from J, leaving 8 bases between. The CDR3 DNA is TGCAGTGCTAGAGTGAGCTGGGAGCAGTTCTTC. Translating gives CSARVSWEQFF.

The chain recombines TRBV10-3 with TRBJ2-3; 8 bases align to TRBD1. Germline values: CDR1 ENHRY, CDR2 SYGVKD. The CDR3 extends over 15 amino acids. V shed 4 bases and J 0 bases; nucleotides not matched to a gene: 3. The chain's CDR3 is CAISGQGASTDTQYF. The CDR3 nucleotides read TGTGCCATCAGTGGGCAGGGGGCTAGCACAGATACGCAGTATTTT.

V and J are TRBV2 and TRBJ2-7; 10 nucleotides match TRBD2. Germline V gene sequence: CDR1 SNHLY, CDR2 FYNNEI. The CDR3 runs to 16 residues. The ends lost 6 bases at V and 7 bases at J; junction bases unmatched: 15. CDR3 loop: CASRLMGLAGDNEQYF. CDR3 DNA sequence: TGTGCCAGCAGACTGATGGGCCTAGCGGGGGACAATGAGCAGTACTTC.

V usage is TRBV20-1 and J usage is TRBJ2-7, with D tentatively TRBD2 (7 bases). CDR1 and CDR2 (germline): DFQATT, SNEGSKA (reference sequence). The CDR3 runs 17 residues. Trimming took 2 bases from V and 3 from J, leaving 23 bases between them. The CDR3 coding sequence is TGCAGTGCTAGAAGCCGCTCAACCGGGGGGCGAATCTACGAGCAGTACTTC. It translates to CSARSRSTGGRIYEQYF.

The CDR3, as DNA: TGCGCCAGCAGCTTTTATGGGACGAGGGGAAGCTCCTATAATTCACCCCTCCACTTT. It yields the protein CASSFYGTRGSSYNSPLHF. The chain uses TRBV5-1 and TRBJ1-6; D might be TRBD1 (5 bases). Trimming shortened V by 2 bases and J by 0 bases, and 18 bases separated the two germline ends. Germline V CDR1 and CDR2: SGHRS, YFSETQ. This CDR3 contains 19 residues.

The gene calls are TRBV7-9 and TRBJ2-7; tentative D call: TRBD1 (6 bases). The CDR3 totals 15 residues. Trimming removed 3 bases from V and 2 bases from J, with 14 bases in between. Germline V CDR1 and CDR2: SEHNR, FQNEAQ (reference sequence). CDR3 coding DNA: TGTGCCAGCAGCTTGACCGACAGGTATCCCTACGAGCAGTACTTC. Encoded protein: CASSLTDRYPYEQYF.

The CDR3 DNA follows: TGCGCCAGCAGCTTATACAGAGTAATCTACGAGCAGTACTTC. Protein: CASSLYRVIYEQYF. V and J are TRBV5-1 and TRBJ2-4; D not resolved. The J call is in doubt because the DNA end fits TRBJ2-7 better. This CDR3 is 14 amino acids long. CDR1 and CDR2 (germline): SGHRS, YFSETQ.

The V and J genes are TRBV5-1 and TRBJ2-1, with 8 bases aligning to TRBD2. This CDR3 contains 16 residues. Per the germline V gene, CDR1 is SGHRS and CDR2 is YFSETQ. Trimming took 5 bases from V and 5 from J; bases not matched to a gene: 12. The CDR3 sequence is CASRLISGGSHNEQFF. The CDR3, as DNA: TGCGCCAGCAGATTGATCTCGGGGGGGTCCCACAATGAGCAGTTCTTC.

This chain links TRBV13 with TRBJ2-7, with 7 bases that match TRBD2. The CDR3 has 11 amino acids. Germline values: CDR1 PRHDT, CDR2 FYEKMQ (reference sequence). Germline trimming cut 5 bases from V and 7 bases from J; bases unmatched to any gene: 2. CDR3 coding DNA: TGTGCCAGCAGCGCGGGGGAGGAGCAGTACTTC. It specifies CASSAGEEQYF.

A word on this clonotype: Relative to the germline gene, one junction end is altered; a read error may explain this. The chain's CDR3 is CANSLGGRAREKLFF. DNA of the CDR3: TGTGCCAACAGCTTAGGGGGCAGAGCAAGGGAAAAACTGTTTTTT. The V gene is TRBV11-2, the J gene TRBJ1-4; 7 nucleotides align to TRBD1. There are 15 residues in the CDR3. Germline assignment: CDR1 SGHAT and CDR2 FQNNGV.

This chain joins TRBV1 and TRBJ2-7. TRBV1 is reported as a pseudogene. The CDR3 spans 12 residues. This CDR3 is CTSSQDSYEQYF. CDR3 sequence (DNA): TGCACCAGCAGCCAAGATTCATACGAGCAGTACTTC.

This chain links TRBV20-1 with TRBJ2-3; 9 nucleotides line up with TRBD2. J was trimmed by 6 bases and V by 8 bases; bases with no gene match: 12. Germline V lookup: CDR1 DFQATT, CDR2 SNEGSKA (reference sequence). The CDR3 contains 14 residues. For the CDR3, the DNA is TGCAGTACCGGGGGCGGGAGGGCCGGTGATACGCAGTATTTT. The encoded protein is CSTGGGRAGDTQYF.

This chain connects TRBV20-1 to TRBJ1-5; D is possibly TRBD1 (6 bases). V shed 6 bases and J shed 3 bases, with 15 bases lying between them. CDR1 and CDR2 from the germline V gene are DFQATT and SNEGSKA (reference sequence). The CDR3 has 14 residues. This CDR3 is CSAAQGTDNQPQHF. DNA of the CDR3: TGCAGTGCGGCACAGGGAACGGACAATCAGCCCCAGCATTTT.

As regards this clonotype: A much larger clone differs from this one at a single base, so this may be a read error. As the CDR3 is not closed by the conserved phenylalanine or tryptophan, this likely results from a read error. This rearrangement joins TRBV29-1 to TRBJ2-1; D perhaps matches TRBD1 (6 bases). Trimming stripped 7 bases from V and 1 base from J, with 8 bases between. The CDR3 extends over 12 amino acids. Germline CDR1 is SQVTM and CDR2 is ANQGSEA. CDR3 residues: CSGQASYNEQFY. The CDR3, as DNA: TGCAGCGGACAGGCTTCCTACAATGAGCAGTTCTAC.

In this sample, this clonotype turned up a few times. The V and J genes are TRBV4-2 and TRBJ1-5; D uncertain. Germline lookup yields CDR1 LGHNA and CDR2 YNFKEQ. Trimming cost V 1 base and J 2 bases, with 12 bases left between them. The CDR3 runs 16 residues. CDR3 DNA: TGTGCCAGCAGCCAAGCTTCCGGTACCCGCAATCAGCCCCAGCATTTT. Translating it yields CASSQASGTRNQPQHF.

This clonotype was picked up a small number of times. This CDR3 is CASSQGRGFTDTQYF. The CDR3 coding sequence is TGTGCCAGCAGCCAAGGCAGGGGCTTCACAGATACGCAGTATTTT. The chain links TRBV4-2 to TRBJ2-3; a possible D gene is TRBD1 (6 bases). Trimming stripped 1 base from V and 2 bases from J, with 10 bases between. Per the germline V gene, CDR1 is LGHNA and CDR2 is YNFKEQ. This CDR3 spans 15 amino acids.

The CDR3 nucleotides read TGTGCCAGCAGTTTGGGAGACAGGGTAGGAGGGGGCCTCTATGGCTACACCTTC. This codes for CASSLGDRVGGGLYGYTF. J is TRBJ1-2 and V is TRBV28; TRBD1 matches at 7 bases. CDR3 length: 18 residues. J was trimmed by 4 bases and V by 3 bases; bases with no gene match: 17. Germline V gene sequence: CDR1 MDHEN, CDR2 SYDVKM.

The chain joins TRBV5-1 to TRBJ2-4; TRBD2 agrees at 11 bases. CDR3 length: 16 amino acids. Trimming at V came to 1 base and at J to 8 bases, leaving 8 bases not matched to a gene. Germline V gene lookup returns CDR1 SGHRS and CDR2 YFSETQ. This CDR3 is CASSLQTSGSGDIQYF. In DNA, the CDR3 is TGCGCCAGCAGCTTGCAAACTAGCGGGAGTGGTGACATTCAGTACTTC.

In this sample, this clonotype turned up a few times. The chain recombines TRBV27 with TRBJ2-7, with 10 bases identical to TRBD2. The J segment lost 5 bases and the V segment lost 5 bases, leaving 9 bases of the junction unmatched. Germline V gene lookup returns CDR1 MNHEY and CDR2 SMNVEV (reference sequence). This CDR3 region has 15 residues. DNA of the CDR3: TGTGCCAGCAGTGATAAAGCGGGGGGGCCCCACGAGCAGTACTTC. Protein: CASSDKAGGPHEQYF.

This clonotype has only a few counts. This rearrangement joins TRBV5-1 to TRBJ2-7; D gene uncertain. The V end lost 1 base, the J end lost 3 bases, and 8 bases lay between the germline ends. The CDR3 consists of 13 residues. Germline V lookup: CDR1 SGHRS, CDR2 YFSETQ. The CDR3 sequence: CASSLTDHYEQYF. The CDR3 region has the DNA TGCGCCAGCAGCTTGACGGACCACTACGAGCAGTACTTC. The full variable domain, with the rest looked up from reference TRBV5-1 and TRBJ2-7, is KAGVTQTPRYLIKTRGQQVTLSCSPISGHRSVSWYQQTPGQGLQFLFEYFSETQRNKGNFPGRFSGRQFSNSRSEMNVSTLELGDSALYLCASSLTDHYEQYFGPGTRLTVT.

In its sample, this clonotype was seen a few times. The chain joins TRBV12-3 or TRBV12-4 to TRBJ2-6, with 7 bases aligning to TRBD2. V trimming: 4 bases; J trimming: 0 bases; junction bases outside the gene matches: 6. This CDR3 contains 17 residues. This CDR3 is CASSSLASHSGANVLTF. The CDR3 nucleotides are TGTGCCAGCAGTTCACTAGCGTCCCACTCTGGGGCCAACGTCCTGACTTTC.